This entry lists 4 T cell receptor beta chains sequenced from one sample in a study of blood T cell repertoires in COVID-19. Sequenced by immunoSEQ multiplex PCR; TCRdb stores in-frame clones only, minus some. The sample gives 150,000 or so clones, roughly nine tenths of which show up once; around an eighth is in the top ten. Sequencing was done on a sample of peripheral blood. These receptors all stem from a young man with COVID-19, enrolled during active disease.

The CDR3 protein is CSVYTGTVLYGYTF. In DNA, the CDR3 is TGCAGCGTTTATACCGGGACAGTTCTCTATGGCTACACCTTC. The chain is built from TRBV29-1 and TRBJ1-2; 7 bases match TRBD1. V gave up 5 bases and J gave up 4 bases; unmatched junction bases: 10. CDR1 is SQVTM, CDR2 ANQGSEA, per germline. The CDR3 is 14 residues long.

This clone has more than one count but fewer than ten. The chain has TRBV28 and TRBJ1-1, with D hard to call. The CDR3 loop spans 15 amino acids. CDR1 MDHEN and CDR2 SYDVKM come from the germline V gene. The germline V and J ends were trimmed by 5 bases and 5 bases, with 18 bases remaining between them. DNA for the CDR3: TGTGCCAGCAGTCCCCTCCAGGATGGGAGGACTGAAGCTTTCTTT. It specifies CASSPLQDGRTEAFF.

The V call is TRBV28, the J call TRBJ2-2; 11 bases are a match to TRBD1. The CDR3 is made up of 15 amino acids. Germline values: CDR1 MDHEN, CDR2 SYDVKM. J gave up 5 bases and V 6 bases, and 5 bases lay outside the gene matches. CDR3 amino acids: CASRTGTGGTGELFF. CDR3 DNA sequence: TGTGCCAGCAGAACCGGGACAGGGGGAACCGGGGAGCTGTTTTTT. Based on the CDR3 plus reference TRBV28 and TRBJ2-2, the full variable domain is DVKVTQSSRYLVKRTGEKVFLECVQDMDHENMFWYRQDPGLGLRLIYFSYDVKMKEKGDIPEGYSVSREKKERFSLILESASTNQTSMYLCASRTGTGGTGELFFGEGSRLTVL.

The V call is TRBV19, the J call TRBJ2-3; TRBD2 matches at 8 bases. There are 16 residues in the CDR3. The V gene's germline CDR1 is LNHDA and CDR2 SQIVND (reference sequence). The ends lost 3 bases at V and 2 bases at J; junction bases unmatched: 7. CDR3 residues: CASSIGSGVFTDTQYF. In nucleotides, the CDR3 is TGTGCCAGTAGTATCGGTAGCGGGGTATTCACAGATACGCAGTATTTT.